This T cell receptor beta chain was identified in a study of spatial heterogeneity in lung cancer. Whole-study findings and limits: Expanded intratumoral alpha and beta TCR counts tracked tumor mutation counts.

This clonotype was found many times. Its specificity is unknown. This beta chain represents an off-target read in a library built for alpha chains; its size is of limited meaning. TCRdb called the 5' RACE reads again in MiXCR, with one record for every CDR3 protein. The table lists 9,500 to 12,000 distinct CDR3 sequences, around 8.3% of them singletons. Regarding time point: sample taken at primary tumor resection. The CDR3 covers 13 residues. Germline CDR1 and CDR2: MDHEN and SYDVKM. The V and J ends lost 3 bases and 6 bases respectively, with 10 bases between them. This sequence joins TRBV28 and TRBJ2-3, with a tentative D call TRBD2 (5 bases). This receptor was obtained from a female donor with early-stage non-small cell lung cancer. Specimen: lung tumor tissue, collected at surgery. As DNA, the CDR3 is TGTGCCAGCAGTTTGTATCCTAGCGATACGCAGTATTTT. It is translated as CASSLYPSDTQYF.